This T cell receptor (beta chain) was found in a study of blood T cell repertoires in COVID-19. Measured with immunoSEQ multiplex PCR; TCRdb has only the in-frame clones, and not every one. The sample holds roughly 190,000 clones; around 84% are singletons and the top ten take around 3.5%. The CDR3 is 12 residues long. The chain links TRBV21-1 to TRBJ1-2. TRBV21-1 is a recognized pseudogene. Specimen: PBMCs or T cells enriched from blood (not recorded which). The sequence derives from a woman aged 30 to 39 who had recovered from COVID-19. The CDR3: CASSRGDYGYTF. For the CDR3, the DNA is TGTGCCAGCAGCAGGGGGGACTATGGCTACACCTTC.